A single sample is the source of the 17 T cell receptor beta chains below, sequenced in a study of identical twins. MiXCR, applied by TCRdb to the 5' RACE reads, yields one record per CDR3 protein. This sample has about 340,000 distinct CDR3 sequences; over 9% occur once, and the top ten carry 6% to 9%. These same records also appear under a second study, on yellow fever vaccine responses in identical twins.

Material for sequencing was CD8+ T cells sorted from blood. The receptors were gathered from a woman aged 18-29 years in good health.

This clonotype was observed a few times. V is TRBV15 and J is TRBJ2-3; TRBD2 aligns across 10 bases. The J segment lost 4 bases and the V segment lost 1 base, leaving 5 bases of the junction unmatched. The CDR3 has 16 amino acids. Per the germline V gene, CDR1 is LNHNV and CDR2 is YYDKDF (reference sequence). The CDR3 is CATSRVGLASADTQYF. The CDR3 bases are TGTGCCACCAGCAGAGTGGGACTAGCGTCTGCAGATACGCAGTATTTT. The whole variable domain, filled in from reference TRBV15 and TRBJ2-3, reads DAMVIQNPRYQVTQFGKPVTLSCSQTLNHNVMYWYQQKSSQAPKLLFHYYDKDFNNEADTPDNFQSRRPNTSFCFLDIRSPGLGDTAMYLCATSRVGLASADTQYFGPGTRLTVL.

The J gene is TRBJ2-1, the V gene TRBV7-3; 11 bases map to TRBD2. With V trimmed by 3 bases and J by 8 bases, 6 bases remained unmatched. The CDR3 is made up of 15 amino acids. Per germline, CDR1 SGHTA and CDR2 FQGTGA. CDR3 DNA: TGTGCCAGCAGCTTCGGGACTAGCGGCGGGGATGAGCAGTTCTTC. Translating it yields CASSFGTSGGDEQFF.

The V gene is TRBV18, the J gene TRBJ1-1; D ambiguous. The CDR3 loop spans 13 amino acids. Germline-derived CDR1 and CDR2 are KGHSH and LQKENI. The V gene lost 3 bases and the J gene lost 3 bases, with 8 bases spanning the gap. CDR3 DNA: TGTGCCAGCTCACCCGAGGTGGACACTGAAGCTTTCTTT. This sequence encodes CASSPEVDTEAFF. The entire variable domain, with the rest obtained from reference TRBV18 and TRBJ1-1, is as follows: NAGVMQNPRHLVRRRGQEARLRCSPMKGHSHVYWYRQLPEEGLKFMVYLQKENIIDESGMPKERFSAEFPKEGPSILRIQQVVRGDSAAYFCASSPEVDTEAFFGQGTRLTVV.

This rearrangement joins TRBV28 to TRBJ2-7; 7 bases are shared with TRBD2. Germline loops: CDR1 MDHEN, CDR2 SYDVKM. V shed 4 bases, J shed 3 bases, and the junction held 9 bases outside the gene matches. This CDR3 is built from 15 residues. The chain's CDR3 is CASSYEVGGSYEQYF. Written as DNA, the CDR3 is TGTGCCAGCAGTTATGAGGTCGGCGGGAGCTACGAGCAGTACTTC.

This clonotype was found a few times. The genes are TRBV28 and TRBJ1-1; no reliable D call. Germline assignment: CDR1 MDHEN and CDR2 SYDVKM. CDR3 length equals 10 residues. The CDR3 nucleotides are TGTGCTAGTAGTAGTACTGAAGCTTTCTTT. Protein sequence: CASSSTEAFF.

This clonotype was counted only a few times. V is TRBV28 and J is TRBJ2-3; D is undetermined. Per the germline V gene, CDR1 is MDHEN and CDR2 is SYDVKM. CDR3 length: 11 amino acids. The V end lost 9 bases, the J end lost 4 bases, and 8 bases lay between the germline ends. CDR3 protein: CASTMADTQYF. In DNA, the CDR3 is TGTGCCAGTACAATGGCAGATACGCAGTATTTT.

The chain has TRBV12-3 or TRBV12-4 and TRBJ2-2, with D maybe TRBD1 (5 bases). Trimming cost V 6 bases and J 1 base, with 15 bases left between them. There are 16 residues in the CDR3. The CDR3: CASSFRQFLNTGELFF. CDR3 sequence (DNA): TGTGCCAGCAGCTTCCGACAGTTTCTGAACACCGGGGAGCTGTTTTTT.

This clonotype was observed many times. Written as DNA, the CDR3 is TGCGCCAGCAGCCCAGAGGGGGGCTCATCTGGGGCCAACGTCCTGACTTTC. Protein: CASSPEGGSSGANVLTF. The rearrangement uses TRBV4-1 and TRBJ2-6; either TRBD1 or TRBD2 may fit D (6 bases each). Germline V lookup: CDR1 MGHRA, CDR2 YSYEKL. The CDR3 is 17 residues long. The V end lost 4 bases, the J end lost 1 base, and 14 bases lay between the germline ends.

In this sample, this clonotype turned up many times. The CDR3 reads CASSLQGANSPLHF. The CDR3, as DNA: TGTGCCAGCAGTTTACAGGGGGCGAATTCACCCCTCCACTTT. J is TRBJ1-6 and V is TRBV28, with 8 bases lining up with TRBD1. Germline V lookup: CDR1 MDHEN, CDR2 SYDVKM. The trim removed 2 bases at V and 7 bases at J, leaving 1 base unmatched. The CDR3 covers 14 residues.

The rearrangement uses TRBV9 and TRBJ2-1; 9 bases are a match to TRBD2. Germline V lookup: CDR1 SGDLS, CDR2 YYNGEE. Trimming took 3 bases from V and 2 from J; bases not matched to a gene: 18. This CDR3 region has 20 residues. CDR3 sequence: CASSAQRLSYSGGPYNEQFF. CDR3 DNA sequence: TGTGCCAGCAGCGCACAGCGACTTAGTTATAGCGGGGGACCCTACAATGAGCAGTTCTTC.

This clonotype came up a few times. The J gene is TRBJ2-1, the V gene TRBV7-9, with D perhaps given as TRBD1 or TRBD2 (5 bases each). The germline V gene has CDR1 SEHNR and CDR2 FQNEAQ (reference sequence). V lost 1 base and J lost 3, with 10 bases in between. The CDR3 contains 15 residues. The CDR3 nucleotides are TGTGCCAGCAGCTTAGAAGGGACGGACTACAATGAGCAGTTCTTC. Amino acids: CASSLEGTDYNEQFF.

This chain connects TRBV7-2 to TRBJ2-2, with 11 bases identical to TRBD2. CDR3 length: 14 residues. The trim removed 5 bases at V and 7 bases at J, leaving 3 bases unmatched. Germline V CDR1 and CDR2: SGHTA, FQGNSA. The CDR3 protein is CASSQGLAVGELFF. CDR3 nucleotide sequence: TGTGCCAGCAGCCAGGGACTAGCGGTCGGGGAGCTGTTTTTT. The entire variable domain, with the rest obtained from reference TRBV7-2 and TRBJ2-2, is as follows: GAGVSQSPSNKVTEKGKDVELRCDPISGHTALYWYRQSLGQGLEFLIYFQGNSAPDKSGLPSDRFSAERTGGSVSTLTIQRTQQEDSAVYLCASSQGLAVGELFFGEGSRLTVL.

This clonotype was seen a handful of times. The chain carries TRBV7-9 and TRBJ2-1; D is ambiguous. The CDR3 totals 14 residues. Germline assignment: CDR1 SEHNR and CDR2 FQNEAQ (reference sequence). Trimming pared 2 bases from V and 12 bases from J, leaving 17 bases between. CDR3 bases: TGTGCCAGCAGCTTAAATGAATATCTGAAGCGGCAGTTCTTC. It is translated as CASSLNEYLKRQFF.

In its sample, this clonotype was seen many times. The genes are TRBV6-4 and TRBJ2-3; the D call may be TRBD1 or TRBD2 (5 bases each). This CDR3 region has 14 residues. Germline loops: CDR1 MRHNA, CDR2 SNTAGT. The V gene lost 4 bases and the J gene lost 2 bases, with 10 bases spanning the gap. The CDR3, as DNA: TGTGCCAGCAGTGTTGGGGGAGACACAGATACGCAGTATTTT. Its protein product is CASSVGGDTDTQYF.

CDR3 in DNA: TGCGCCAGCAATGACCACCTTGGGACTAGCGGGGATGGCTCCTACAATGAGCAGTTCTTC. Translated: CASNDHLGTSGDGSYNEQFF. This chain joins TRBV10-1 and TRBJ2-1; TRBD2 matches 13 bases. The germline CDR1 and CDR2 sequences are WNHNN and SYGVQD (reference sequence). The CDR3 spans 20 residues. Losses at the gene ends were 7 bases for V and 0 bases for J; bases not matched to a gene: 15.

The chain links TRBV7-9 to TRBJ2-1; tentative D call: TRBD2 (5 bases). Between the trimmed V and J ends, which lost 5 bases and 6 bases, there was a span of 17 bases. Germline values: CDR1 SEHNR, CDR2 FQNEAQ (reference sequence). The CDR3 has 15 residues. CDR3 DNA: TGTGCCAGCAGCGCCGGGGTGTTGGATTCCAATGAGCAGTTCTTC. Protein sequence: CASSAGVLDSNEQFF.

This clonotype appeared a few times. The chain joins TRBV9 to TRBJ1-1, with 8 bases matching TRBD1. Germline CDR1 reads SGDLS; CDR2 reads YYNGEE. The V and J ends lost 3 bases and 5 bases, in that order; junction bases with no gene match: 6. The CDR3 is 14 amino acids. In DNA, the CDR3 is TGTGCCAGCAGCGACGGGACAGGCTTTACTGAAGCTTTCTTT. Translated: CASSDGTGFTEAFF.